This is a list of T cell receptor beta chains from one sample in a study of blood T cell repertoires in COVID-19. The repertoire was sequenced with immunoSEQ multiplex PCR; TCRdb's copy has only in-frame clones and lacks some. The data hold 200,000 or so clones, with around 84% observed a single time. The sequenced material came from PBMCs or T cells enriched from blood (not recorded which). These receptor sequences come from a woman in her thirties or forties with acute COVID-19. Each CDR3 is given with its conserved first and last residue. A D gene is named only where the DNA matches it firmly. Clone size, where shown, is once, few, many, or a class for clones that have expanded.

v_gene,j_gene,len,d_gene,abundance,CDR3nt,CDR3aa
TRBV28,TRBJ1-6,14,-,-,TGTGCCAGCAGTTTGGTCCAGGGTAATTCACCCCTCCACTTT,CASSLVQGNSPLHF
TRBV19,TRBJ1-5,15,TRBD1,-,TGTGCCAGTAGTTTGCTGACAGGGGAAAATCAGCCCCAGCATTTT,CASSLLTGENQPQHF
TRBV6-5,TRBJ1-2,15,-,-,TGTGCCAGCAGTTATCAGCCGGAGGGGTATAATGGCTACACCTTC,CASSYQPEGYNGYTF
TRBV7-6,TRBJ2-3,13,-,-,TGTGCCAGCAGCTTTACAGTCACAGATACGCAGTATTTT,CASSFTVTDTQYF
TRBV11-1,TRBJ2-2,15,TRBD2,-,TGTGCCAGCAGCAAAAGCGGGAGAGGCACCGGGGAGCTGTTTTTT,CASSKSGRGTGELFF
TRBV21-1,TRBJ2-2,16,-,-,TGTGCCAGCAGCAAGGGGGACATCCCCAACACCGGGGAGCTGTTTTTT,CASSKGDIPNTGELFF
TRBV19,TRBJ2-5,14,TRBD2,-,TGTGCCAGTAGCCGACTAGCGGGGGGAGAGACCCAGTACTTC,CASSRLAGGETQYF
TRBV7-8,TRBJ1-2,17,TRBD1,-,TGTGCCAGCATGAATAACAGGGGGCTTGACCTACCCTATGGCTACACCTTC,CASMNNRGLDLPYGYTF
TRBV30,TRBJ1-6,14,TRBD1,-,TGTGCCGGGCCCGGACAGGGGCCTAATTCACCCCTCCACTTT,CAGPGQGPNSPLHF
TRBV5-6,TRBJ1-5,13,-,-,TGTGCCAGCAGCGGGGGGGCCCAGAAGCCCCAGCATTTT,CASSGGAQKPQHF
TRBV19,TRBJ1-4,14,TRBD1,-,TGTGCCAGTAATCAACAGGGGGACCGTGAAAAACTGTTTTTT,CASNQQGDREKLFF
TRBV4-1,TRBJ2-3,17,-,once,TGCGCCAGCAGTGAGATCCGGGACTCGTTTTTTGCAGATACGCAGTATTTT,CASSEIRDSFFADTQYF
TRBV2,TRBJ1-2,15,TRBD1,-,TGTGCCAGCAGCCCCGGGACAGGGACCGGTCCTGGCTACACCTTC,CASSPGTGTGPGYTF
TRBV30,TRBJ2-5,12,-,-,TGTGCCTGGAACCAGGGGGGAGAGACCCAGTACTTC,CAWNQGGETQYF
TRBV6-5,TRBJ2-7,13,-,-,TGTGCCAGCAGTCCGAGGTCACAGGGAACAGAGAGTTTC,CASSPRSQGTESF
TRBV7-2,TRBJ1-2,13,-,-,TGTGCCAGCAGCCTCCGACAGAGTTATGGCTACACCTTC,CASSLRQSYGYTF
TRBV7-9,TRBJ2-3,16,-,-,TGTGCCAGCAGCTTAGGAACAGTATCTAGCACAGATACGCAGTATTTT,CASSLGTVSSTDTQYF
TRBV11-3,TRBJ2-5,13,-,-,TGTGCCAGCAGCTTATACGGGGAAGAGACCCAGTACTTC,CASSLYGEETQYF
TRBV4-1,TRBJ2-4,15,TRBD1,few,TGCGCCAGCAGCCAAGATCAGAGCAGGGGGAACATTCAGTACTTC,CASSQDQSRGNIQYF
TRBV5-6,TRBJ1-5,15,-,few,TGTGCCAGCAGCTCCAGGGTTTTTAGCAATCAGCCCCAGCATTTT,CASSSRVFSNQPQHF
TRBV24-1,TRBJ2-5,12,-,-,TGTGCCACCAGTGGCAGACAAGAGACCCAGTACTTC,CATSGRQETQYF
TRBV28,TRBJ2-1,15,TRBD1,-,TGTGCCAGCAGTCAACCGGGACAGGGGTGGCATGAGCAGTTCTTC,CASSQPGQGWHEQFF
TRBV11-2,TRBJ1-6,18,-,-,TGTGCCAGCAGCGTAAGACAGGACCAGTACTCCTATAATTCACCCCTCCACTTT,CASSVRQDQYSYNSPLHF
TRBV6-5,TRBJ1-1,13,-,once,TGTGCCAGCAGCTTACAGGGTCACACTGAAGCTTTCTTT,CASSLQGHTEAFF
TRBV5-1,TRBJ2-2,17,-,-,TGCGCCAGCAGCTTGGCAGGGGACCCAACTCTCACCGGGGAGCTGTTTTTT,CASSLAGDPTLTGELFF
TRBV18,TRBJ1-2,16,-,-,TGTGCCAGCTCATCAAGATCGGTCGGGGAGAACTATGGCTACACCTTC,CASSSRSVGENYGYTF
TRBV11-2,TRBJ2-7,15,-,few,TGTGCCAGCAGCCAAAGGCGGCAGGGCCTTTACGAGCAGTACTTC,CASSQRRQGLYEQYF
TRBV19,TRBJ1-1,14,-,-,TGTGCCAGTAGTTCACCGGGTGAATTGACTGAAGCTTTCTTT,CASSSPGELTEAFF
TRBV18,TRBJ2-1,14,-,once,TGTGCCAGCTCACCTCCTAGCTCCTACAATGAGCAGTTCTTC,CASSPPSSYNEQFF
TRBV19,TRBJ1-5,15,-,-,TGTGCCAGTAAGGATAGCGGCAATAGCAATCAGCCCCAGCATTTT,CASKDSGNSNQPQHF
TRBV30,TRBJ2-7,12,-,-,TGTGCCTGGAGTTTGCGGGCGGGGGAGCAGTACTTC,CAWSLRAGEQYF
TRBV25-1,TRBJ1-1,13,TRBD1,-,TGTGCCAGCAGTTTCACAGGGGCGACTGAAGCTTTCTTT,CASSFTGATEAFF
TRBV5-1,TRBJ1-1,15,-,-,TGCGCCAGCAGCTTGGGCTGGACAACTAACACTGAAGCTTTCTTT,CASSLGWTTNTEAFF
TRBV28,TRBJ1-2,13,TRBD1,-,TGTGCCAGCAGTAACAACAGGGGGATTAGCTACACCTTC,CASSNNRGISYTF
TRBV24-1,TRBJ2-5,16,TRBD1,-,TGTGCCACCAGTGATTCTACTAGACAGGGCCAAGAGACCCAGTACTTC,CATSDSTRQGQETQYF
TRBV5-1,TRBJ2-7,16,TRBD1,once,TGCGCCAGCAGCTTGGGGACAGGGGGCAGCTCCTACGAGCAGTACTTC,CASSLGTGGSSYEQYF
TRBV27,TRBJ1-2,13,TRBD1,-,TGTGCCAGCAGGACAGGGGGCTGGCGTGGCTACACCTTC,CASRTGGWRGYTF
TRBV28,TRBJ1-6,17,TRBD1,once,TGTGCCAGCAGTGCGGGACAGGGGGTCGTGTATAATTCACCCCTCCACTTT,CASSAGQGVVYNSPLHF
TRBV19,TRBJ1-2,17,TRBD1,-,TGTGCCAGTAGTACGAGGACAGGAATTCGCATCGGCTATGGCTACACCTTC,CASSTRTGIRIGYGYTF
TRBV12-3/TRBV12-4,TRBJ2-7,13,-,-,TGTGCCAGCAGTTACCAACTAGACTACGAGCAGTACTTC,CASSYQLDYEQYF
TRBV19,TRBJ1-2,13,-,few,TGTGCCAGTACCCCTATGACTGGCTATGGCTACACCTTC,CASTPMTGYGYTF
TRBV29-1,TRBJ2-7,14,-,-,TGCAGCGTTGAAGGTACAGGGAGCTCCTACGAGCAGTACTTC,CSVEGTGSSYEQYF
TRBV12-3/TRBV12-4,TRBJ1-2,11,-,-,TGTGCTTCGGTCCAGGGCTATGGCTACACCTTC,CASVQGYGYTF
TRBV2,TRBJ1-4,14,TRBD1,-,TGTGCCAGCATAGGGGACAGGGGAGATGAAAAACTGTTTTTT,CASIGDRGDEKLFF
TRBV27,TRBJ2-2,15,TRBD1,few,TGTGCCAGCAGTTTTTTAGGGGGCCGGACCGGGGAGCTGTTTTTT,CASSFLGGRTGELFF
TRBV30,TRBJ1-4,15,-,-,TGTGCCTGGAGTGGGGGCAGAGGTAGCGGTGAAAAACTGTTTTTT,CAWSGGRGSGEKLFF
TRBV7-9,TRBJ1-1,14,-,-,TGTGCCAGCAGCTTAAGGGACACGAACACTGAAGCTTTCTTT,CASSLRDTNTEAFF
TRBV11-2,TRBJ2-5,15,-,-,TGTGCCAGCACCTTGCAAGGGGCAGTAGGGGAGACCCAGTACTTC,CASTLQGAVGETQYF
TRBV10-1,TRBJ1-2,18,TRBD1,-,TGCGCCAGCAGTTCAGAGATTCTTAGGACAGGGAAGACCTATGGCTACACCTTC,CASSSEILRTGKTYGYTF
TRBV6-5,TRBJ2-7,13,-,-,TGTGCCAGCAGGCGACCCACAGGGTACGAGCAGTACTTC,CASRRPTGYEQYF
TRBV14,TRBJ2-7,12,-,once,TGTGCCAGCAGCCAAGTATATAATGTGCAGTACTTC,CASSQVYNVQYF
TRBV30,TRBJ2-5,12,-,-,TGTGCCTGGAGTTCACGAGGAGAGACCCAGTACTTC,CAWSSRGETQYF
TRBV7-6,TRBJ2-7,15,-,-,TGTGCCAGCAGCTCCGTGGGGGCTACTGAAGACGAGCAGTACTTC,CASSSVGATEDEQYF